Sequencing of this T cell receptor beta chain was carried out in a study of blood T cell repertoires in COVID-19 (dated by TCRdb to the early 2020s). In the study overall: Collaborator samples came from the United States, Italy and Spain and covered acute and convalescent phases of COVID-19. The material from the prospective study consisted of cDNA or gDNA derived from T cells, B-cell-depleted T cells, or PBMCs. Deeply sampled blood TCRbeta repertoires from subjects exposed to, actively infected with, or recovered from COVID-19 were included in the dataset. The repertoires were released in a freely available public database intended as a resource for research on the immune response to SARS-CoV-2. Samples were obtained from the ongoing ImmuneRACE study (first 160 participants) and from 1,254 subjects provided by 6 global collaborators. Nearly every sample came with metadata listing a de-identified subject ID, COVID-19 status, age in years and sex. Where HLA class I and class II types were available, the types were taken from metadata supplied by the sample provider, not from assay-based typing. Overall study outcomes, separate from this receptor: How much clinical and demographic metadata was included differed by source and by participant, and the metadata was provided uncurated.

TCRbeta CDR3 regions were amplified from genomic DNA by means of the immunoSEQ Assay, a bias-controlled multiplex PCR. The authors' pipeline ran thus. Within the assay, amplification of reference gene primers was used to estimate how many nucleated cells each sample contained. To quantify the absolute abundance of each unique TCRbeta CDR3 rearrangement, sequence reads were collapsed and filtered. For each sample, productive Simpson clonality was calculated as the square root of Simpson's diversity index over productive rearrangements. As stored in TCRdb, this immuneACCESS dataset retains in-frame rearrangements with V and J assigned. A fraction of the clones does not appear; measured against another copy, unresolved V genes explain less than half of the discrepancy, and the remainder lacks a known reason. D and trimming come from the DNA, and the V and J calls and clone size come from that table. This sample comprises under 300,000 clones, 80% to 90% of them detected only once. The biggest ten clones account for more than 9.5% of the sample.

Whole blood was collected in K2EDTA tubes by collaborating institutions according to the institutions' own protocols. Collaborator samples were shipped for TCRbeta analysis as frozen whole blood, isolated PBMCs, or DNA extracted from either sample type. Worth noting for this clone: Its recognized antigen is unknown. The sample holds no much larger clone one base away, and base qualities are not on file.

The source material was peripheral blood. The origin of this receptor is an older woman with acute or convalescent COVID-19.

CDR3 reads: CASSFGREQETQYF. In nucleotides, the sequence is TGTGCCAGCAGCTTCGGCCGGGAACAAGAGACCCAGTACTTC. The V and J genes are TRBV7-9 and TRBJ2-5; the D region possibly corresponds to TRBD2 (5 bases align). The CDR3 holds 14 amino acids from the cysteine to the phenylalanine. Only the CDR3 region is kept as DNA, spanning 42 bases read in frame from base 1. In the germline V gene (reference sequence), CDR1 corresponds to SEHNR and CDR2 to FQNEAQ. V is shortened by 3 bases, J by 2 bases, and the region joining them spans 10 bases.